Listed here are 23 T cell receptor beta chains from one sample, sequenced in a study of OX40 agonist ivuxolimab in advanced cancers. Assay used: immunoSEQ multiplex PCR; TCRdb lists only in-frame clones, some missing. The sample lists 55,000 to 65,000 clones; 80% to 90% were seen once. The sample consisted of CD4+ or CD8+ T cells sorted from blood, taken in a trial of the OX40 agonist ivuxolimab. These receptors originate from an adult with an advanced solid tumor such as melanoma, head and neck, liver or kidney cancer.

The chain recombines TRBV28 with TRBJ1-5, with TRBD1 matching 9 bases. Per the germline V gene, CDR1 is MDHEN and CDR2 is SYDVKM. There are 22 residues in the CDR3. Trimming removed 6 bases from V and 7 bases from J; junction bases left unmatched: 31. CDR3 in amino acids: CASRTYLRSQQGQGTGTQPQHF. The DNA of the CDR3 is TGTGCCAGCAGGACCTATTTGAGGTCCCAACAAGGACAGGGGACAGGGACCCAGCCCCAGCATTTT.

The chain uses TRBV19 and TRBJ2-1, with 9 bases aligning to TRBD1. Germline lookup yields CDR1 LNHDA and CDR2 SQIVND (reference sequence). V was pared by 7 bases and J by 1 base, with 2 bases of the junction left unmatched. The CDR3 totals 14 residues. The CDR3 sequence is CASMGQGSYNEQFF. In DNA, the CDR3 is TGTGCCAGTATGGGACAGGGTTCCTACAATGAGCAGTTCTTC.

This chain connects TRBV6-1 to TRBJ2-1; 14 bases align to TRBD2. This CDR3 region has 15 residues. V lost 7 bases and J lost 6; bases outside the gene matches: 5. Germline V gene data show CDR1 as MNHNS and CDR2 as SASEGT. The CDR3 loop is CASTLGTSGGNEQFF. The DNA of the CDR3 is TGTGCCAGCACCCTGGGGACTAGCGGGGGCAATGAGCAGTTCTTC.

This sequence joins TRBV28 and TRBJ1-1; D perhaps matches TRBD1 (5 bases). Trimming removed 2 bases at V and 0 bases at J, with 16 bases between. Germline loops: CDR1 MDHEN, CDR2 SYDVKM. The CDR3 loop spans 17 amino acids. The CDR3 region is CASSLGIRGTVNTEAFF. CDR3 DNA: TGTGCCAGCAGTTTAGGGATAAGGGGAACTGTGAACACTGAAGCTTTCTTT.

The chain couples TRBV18 to TRBJ2-1; possible D gene TRBD1, 5 bases. Germline-derived CDR1 and CDR2 are KGHSH and LQKENI. Between the trimmed V and J ends, which lost 2 bases and 6 bases, there was a span of 14 bases. There are 15 residues in the CDR3. CDR3 nucleotide sequence: TGTGCCAGCTCACCAAGGGGTGGAGTGGTCAATGAGCAGTTCTTC. Its translation is CASSPRGGVVNEQFF.

The CDR3 DNA follows: TGTGCCAGCAGCGCCCTCTCGGGATACTCTGGAAACACCATATATTTT. It yields the protein CASSALSGYSGNTIYF. This chain links TRBV9 with TRBJ1-3; D gene ambiguous. V lost 3 bases and J lost 0, with 13 bases in between. The CDR3 runs 16 residues. CDR1 is SGDLS and CDR2 is YYNGEE in the germline V gene.

This clone was found a few times. V gene TRBV9 combines with J gene TRBJ2-5; perhaps TRBD1 as D (7 bases). Trimming shortened V by 0 bases and J by 4 bases, and 13 bases separated the two germline ends. The CDR3 loop spans 15 amino acids. CDR1 is SGDLS, CDR2 YYNGEE, per germline. The CDR3 DNA follows: TGTGCCAGCAGCGTAGTCGGAGGGGGCGCAGAGACCCAGTACTTC. It translates to CASSVVGGGAETQYF.

CDR3: CASSRYGTVEQYF. The CDR3 DNA reads TGTGCCAGCAGCCGTTACGGGACAGTCGAGCAGTACTTC. The chain links TRBV14 to TRBJ2-7; 7 positions match TRBD1. The CDR3 runs 13 residues. The V segment lost 4 bases and the J segment 6 bases; nucleotides outside the gene matches: 6. Germline V CDR1 and CDR2: SGHDN, FVKESK.

The V gene is TRBV7-6, the J gene TRBJ2-2, with D maybe TRBD1 (5 bases). The V gene's germline CDR1 is SGHVS and CDR2 FNYEAQ. The CDR3 sequence is 15 residues long. V was clipped by 1 base and J by 1 base, with 7 bases between them. CDR3: CASSLGTQNTGELFF. The CDR3 nucleotides read TGTGCCAGCAGCTTAGGGACACAGAACACCGGGGAGCTGTTTTTT. The complete variable domain, with remaining parts taken from reference TRBV7-6 and TRBJ2-2, reads GAGVSQSPRYKVTKRGQDVALRCDPISGHVSLYWYRQALGQGPEFLTYFNYEAQQDKSGLPNDRFSAERPEGSISTLTIQRTEQRDSAMYRCASSLGTQNTGELFFGEGSRLTVL.

The chain carries TRBV6-1 and TRBJ2-1; 8 nucleotides align to TRBD1. CDR3 size: 14 residues. Trimming removed 6 bases from V and 8 bases from J; junction bases left unmatched: 9. CDR1 is MNHNS, CDR2 SASEGT, per germline. CDR3 region: CASRIRGPGDEQFF. The CDR3 bases are TGTGCCAGCAGAATCAGGGGGCCTGGGGATGAGCAGTTCTTC.

The chain combines TRBV19 with TRBJ2-2; 8 bases are shared with TRBD1. Germline-derived CDR1 and CDR2 are LNHDA and SQIVND (reference sequence). The CDR3 is made up of 15 amino acids. J lost 1 base, V lost 4 bases, and 2 bases had no gene match. The CDR3 here is CASSKQGGNTGELFF. Written as DNA, the CDR3 is TGTGCCAGTAGTAAACAGGGGGGGAACACCGGGGAGCTGTTTTTT.

The chain links TRBV27 to TRBJ2-7; D perhaps matches TRBD2 (5 bases). The V gene lost 4 bases and the J gene lost 4 bases, with 14 bases spanning the gap. This CDR3 region has 14 residues. Germline CDR1 and CDR2: MNHEY and SMNVEV (reference sequence). The CDR3: CASSSDSLPYEQYF. DNA for the CDR3: TGTGCCAGCAGTTCGGACTCCCTTCCTTACGAGCAGTACTTC.

The chain has TRBV7-9 and TRBJ2-1; 9 bases match TRBD2. V shed 3 bases and J 8 bases; nucleotides not matched to a gene: 8. The germline CDR1 and CDR2 sequences are SEHNR and FQNEAQ (reference sequence). This CDR3 is 15 amino acids long. CDR3 loop: CASSFPGLAEHEQFF. CDR3 coding DNA: TGTGCCAGCAGCTTCCCGGGACTAGCAGAGCATGAGCAGTTCTTC.

Turning to this clone: A clone one base away is much larger, so this may be a read error. The DNA for the CDR3 is TGTGCCAGCAACGTATATGGGGACAGGGGTGGTGAGCAGTTCTTC. Translated: CASNVYGDRGGEQFF. The chain employs TRBV9 and TRBJ2-1, with TRBD1 identical over 10 bases. Germline loops: CDR1 SGDLS, CDR2 YYNGEE. CDR3 size: 15 residues.

This clone has more than one count but fewer than ten. The chain uses TRBV20-1 and TRBJ1-1; D call uncertain. CDR1 and CDR2 (germline): DFQATT, SNEGSKA (reference sequence). This CDR3 has 11 amino acids. V dropped 0 bases and J dropped 6 bases, with 5 bases sitting between them. The chain's CDR3 is CSARDPPEAFF. CDR3 bases: TGCAGTGCTAGAGATCCCCCTGAAGCTTTCTTT.

This clone was observed a few times. The chain uses TRBV6-6 and TRBJ2-2, with TRBD2 matching over 10 bases. CDR1 and CDR2 (germline): MNHNY, SVGAGI (reference sequence). There are 14 residues in the CDR3. J was trimmed by 5 bases and V by 5 bases; bases with no gene match: 2. CDR3 bases: TGTGCCAGCAGTCGGACTAGCGGAACCGGGGAGCTGTTTTTT. Its protein is CASSRTSGTGELFF.

The V and J genes are TRBV30 and TRBJ1-1; tentatively, D is TRBD1 (5 bases). The CDR3 runs to 14 residues. V dropped 2 bases and J dropped 1 base, with 11 bases sitting between them. CDR1 and CDR2 (germline): GTSNPN, SVGIG (reference sequence). CDR3 sequence: CAWSTGQPNTEAFF. The CDR3 nucleotides are TGTGCCTGGAGTACCGGACAACCGAACACTGAAGCTTTCTTT.

CDR3 nucleotide sequence: TGTGCCAGCAGTTTTGCCAGCAACAATCAGCCCCAGCATTTT. Protein: CASSFASNNQPQHF. The chain recombines TRBV28 with TRBJ1-5, with D unresolved. Germline CDR1 is MDHEN and CDR2 is SYDVKM. The V end lost 3 bases, the J end lost 3 bases, and 9 bases lay between the germline ends. This CDR3 is 14 amino acids long.

J is TRBJ2-3 and V is TRBV25-1; TRBD1 matches at 12 bases. This CDR3 spans 16 amino acids. V dropped 3 bases and J dropped 4; count of bases not matched to a gene: 5. Germline V gives CDR1 MGHDK, CDR2 SYGVNS. In nucleotides, the CDR3 is TGTGCCAGCAGTGAGTTTGGGACAGGGGGCTCAGATACGCAGTATTTT. It encodes CASSEFGTGGSDTQYF.

CDR3 sequence: CASSVAGLGDYGYTF. CDR3 DNA sequence: TGTGCCAGCAGCGTAGCAGGACTAGGGGACTATGGCTACACCTTC. The chain has TRBV9 and TRBJ1-2; maybe TRBD1 (5 bases). V was shortened by 0 bases and J by 3 bases, with 12 bases between the two germline ends. The CDR3 is made up of 15 amino acids. CDR1 is SGDLS, CDR2 YYNGEE, per germline.

V is TRBV6-5 and J is TRBJ2-7; 7 positions match TRBD1. The CDR3 length is 12 residues. Germline V lookup: CDR1 MNHEY, CDR2 SVGAGI. The junction had 10 bases not matched to a gene; V was cut back by 10 bases and J by 7 bases. DNA of the CDR3: TGTGCCACCGCCAGGGGGACACGGGAGCAGTACTTC. It is translated as CATARGTREQYF.

The chain recombines TRBV2 with TRBJ2-5, with D perhaps matching TRBD1 (6 bases). This CDR3 region has 14 residues. In germline, CDR1 is SNHLY, CDR2 FYNNEI. Between the trimmed V and J ends, which lost 5 bases and 2 bases, there was a span of 12 bases. CDR3 DNA: TGTGCCAGCAGTTTATCAGGGGTACAAGAGACCCAGTACTTC. As protein: CASSLSGVQETQYF.

CDR3 sequence reads: CASSPGLTSTDTQYF. CDR3 DNA: TGTGCCAGCAGCCCGGGCTTAACTAGCACAGATACGCAGTATTTT. This chain connects TRBV6-4 to TRBJ2-3; D remains ambiguous. The CDR3 has 15 residues. Between the trimmed V and J ends, which lost 6 bases and 0 bases, there was a span of 13 bases. Germline V CDR1 and CDR2: MRHNA, SNTAGT.